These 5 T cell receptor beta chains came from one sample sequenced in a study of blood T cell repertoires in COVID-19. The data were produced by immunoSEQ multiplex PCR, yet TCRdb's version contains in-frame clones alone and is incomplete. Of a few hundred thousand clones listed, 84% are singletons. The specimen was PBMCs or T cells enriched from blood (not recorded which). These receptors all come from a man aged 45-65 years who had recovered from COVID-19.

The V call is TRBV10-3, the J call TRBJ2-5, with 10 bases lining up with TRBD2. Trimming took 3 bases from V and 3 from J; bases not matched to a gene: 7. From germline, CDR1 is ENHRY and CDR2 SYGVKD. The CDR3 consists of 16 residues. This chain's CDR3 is CAISEPHGLAEETQYF. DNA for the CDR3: TGTGCCATCAGTGAACCGCACGGACTAGCGGAAGAGACCCAGTACTTC.

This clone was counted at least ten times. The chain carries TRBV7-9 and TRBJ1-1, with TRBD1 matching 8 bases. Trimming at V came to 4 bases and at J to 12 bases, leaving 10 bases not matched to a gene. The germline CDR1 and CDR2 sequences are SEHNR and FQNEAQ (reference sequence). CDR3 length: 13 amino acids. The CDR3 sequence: CASSSGTGTPSFF. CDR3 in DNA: TGTGCCAGCAGCTCCGGGACAGGTACCCCGTCTTTCTTT.

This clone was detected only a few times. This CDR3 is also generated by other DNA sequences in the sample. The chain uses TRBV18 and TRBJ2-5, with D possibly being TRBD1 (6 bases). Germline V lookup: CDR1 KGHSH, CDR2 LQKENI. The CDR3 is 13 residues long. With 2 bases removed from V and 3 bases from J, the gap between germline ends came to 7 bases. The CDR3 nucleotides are TGTGCCAGCTCACCAAACAGGGAAGAGACCCAGTACTTC. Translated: CASSPNREETQYF.

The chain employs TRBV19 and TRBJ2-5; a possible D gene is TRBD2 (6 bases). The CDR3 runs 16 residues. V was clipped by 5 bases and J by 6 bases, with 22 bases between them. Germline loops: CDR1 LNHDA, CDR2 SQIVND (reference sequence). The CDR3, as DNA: TGTGCCAGTAGTTTGACTCCAAGGGGAGGTGGTAAGACCCAGTACTTC. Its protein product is CASSLTPRGGGKTQYF. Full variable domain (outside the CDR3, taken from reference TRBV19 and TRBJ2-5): DGGITQSPKYLFRKEGQNVTLSCEQNLNHDAMYWYRQDPGQGLRLIYYSQIVNDFQKGDIAEGYSVSREKKESFPLTVTSAQKNPTAFYLCASSLTPRGGGKTQYFGPGTRLLVL.

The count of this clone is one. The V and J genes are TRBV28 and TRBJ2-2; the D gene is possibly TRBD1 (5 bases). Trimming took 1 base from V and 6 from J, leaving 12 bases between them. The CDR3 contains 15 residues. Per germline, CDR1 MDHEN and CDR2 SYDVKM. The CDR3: CASSLYPSGPGELFF. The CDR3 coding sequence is TGTGCCAGCAGTTTATACCCCTCAGGGCCCGGGGAGCTGTTTTTT.